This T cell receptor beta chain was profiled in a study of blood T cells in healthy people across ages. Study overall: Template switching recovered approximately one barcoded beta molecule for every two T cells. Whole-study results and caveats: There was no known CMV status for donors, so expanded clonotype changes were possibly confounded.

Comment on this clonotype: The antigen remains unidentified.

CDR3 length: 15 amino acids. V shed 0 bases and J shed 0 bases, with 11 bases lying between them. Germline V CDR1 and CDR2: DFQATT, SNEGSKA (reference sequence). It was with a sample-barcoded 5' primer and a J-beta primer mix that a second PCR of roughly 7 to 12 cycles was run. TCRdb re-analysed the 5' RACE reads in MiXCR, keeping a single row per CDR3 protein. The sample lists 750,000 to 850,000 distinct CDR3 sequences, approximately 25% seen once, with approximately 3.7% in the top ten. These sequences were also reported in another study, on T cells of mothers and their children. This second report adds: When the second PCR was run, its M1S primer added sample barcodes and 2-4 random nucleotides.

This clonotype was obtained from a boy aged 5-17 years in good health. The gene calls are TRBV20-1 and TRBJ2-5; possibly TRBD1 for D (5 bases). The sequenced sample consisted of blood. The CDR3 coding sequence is TGCAGTGCTAGAGATGGGGCAGACCACCAAGAGACCCAGTACTTC. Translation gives CSARDGADHQETQYF.